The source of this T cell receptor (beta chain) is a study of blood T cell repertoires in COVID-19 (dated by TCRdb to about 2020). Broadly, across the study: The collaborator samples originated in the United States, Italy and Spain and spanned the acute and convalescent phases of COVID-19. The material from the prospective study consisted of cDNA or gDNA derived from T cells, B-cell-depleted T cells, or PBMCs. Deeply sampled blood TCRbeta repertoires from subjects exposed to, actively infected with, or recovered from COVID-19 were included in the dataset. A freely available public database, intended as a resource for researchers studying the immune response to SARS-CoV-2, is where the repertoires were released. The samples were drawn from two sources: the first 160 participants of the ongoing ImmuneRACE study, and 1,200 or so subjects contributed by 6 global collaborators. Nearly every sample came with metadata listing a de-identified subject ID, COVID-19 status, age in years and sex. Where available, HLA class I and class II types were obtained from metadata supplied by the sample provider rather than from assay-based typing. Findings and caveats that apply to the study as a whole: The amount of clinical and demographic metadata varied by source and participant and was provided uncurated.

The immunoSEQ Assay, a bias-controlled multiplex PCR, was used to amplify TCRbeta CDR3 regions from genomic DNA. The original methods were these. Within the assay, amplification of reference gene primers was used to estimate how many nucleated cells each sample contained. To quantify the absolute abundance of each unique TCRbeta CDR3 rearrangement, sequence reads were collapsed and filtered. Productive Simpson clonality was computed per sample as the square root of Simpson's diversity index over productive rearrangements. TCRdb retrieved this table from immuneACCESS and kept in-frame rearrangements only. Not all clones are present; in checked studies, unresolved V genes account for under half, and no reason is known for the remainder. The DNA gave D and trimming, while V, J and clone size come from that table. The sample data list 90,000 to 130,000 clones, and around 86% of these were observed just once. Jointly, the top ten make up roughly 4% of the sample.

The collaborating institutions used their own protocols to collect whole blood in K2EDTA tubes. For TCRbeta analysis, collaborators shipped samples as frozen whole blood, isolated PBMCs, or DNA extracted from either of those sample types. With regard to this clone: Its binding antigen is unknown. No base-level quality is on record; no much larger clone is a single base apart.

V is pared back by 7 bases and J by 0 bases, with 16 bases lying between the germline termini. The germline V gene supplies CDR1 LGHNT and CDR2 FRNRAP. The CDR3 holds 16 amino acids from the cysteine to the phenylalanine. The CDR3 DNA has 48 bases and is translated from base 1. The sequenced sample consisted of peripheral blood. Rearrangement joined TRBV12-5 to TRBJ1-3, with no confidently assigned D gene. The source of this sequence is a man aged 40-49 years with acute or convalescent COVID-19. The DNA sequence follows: TGTGCTAGTGCCCCCCCAAAGCTTATCTCTGGAAACACCATATATTTT. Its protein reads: CASAPPKLISGNTIYF.